Each of the 30 T cell receptor beta chains below was sequenced from the same sample in a study of CD8 T cells in ankylosing spondylitis. TCRdb analysed the 5' RACE reads with MiXCR anew, one entry per CDR3 protein. The profile covers under 200,000 distinct CDR3 sequences, with roughly 11% appearing a single time and just under 30% taken by the ten largest. Sequenced material: blood, either unsorted or a sorted T cell fraction (not recorded which). These receptors all come from a male donor with ankylosing spondylitis or in good health (not recorded which).

The sample holds many counts of this clonotype. The chain recombines TRBV5-4 with TRBJ1-1; no definite D call. V dropped 2 bases and J dropped 1 base, with 6 bases sitting between them. Per the germline V gene, CDR1 is SGHNT and CDR2 is YYREEE (reference sequence). This CDR3 contains 13 residues. CDR3 protein: CASSFSQNTEAFF. The CDR3 DNA sequence: TGTGCCAGCAGCTTTTCACAGAACACTGAAGCTTTCTTT.

This clonotype was observed a few times. The chain couples TRBV7-2 to TRBJ2-1; 7 bases agree with TRBD1. The length of the CDR3 is 16 residues. V lost 5 bases, J lost 2 bases, and 9 bases stayed unmatched. Per the germline V gene, CDR1 is SGHTA and CDR2 is FQGNSA. CDR3 coding DNA: TGTGCCAGCAGCCAAGGGTGGGGGACAGCCTACAATGAGCAGTTCTTC. The encoded protein is CASSQGWGTAYNEQFF. Looking up the rest from reference TRBV7-2 and TRBJ2-1 gives the full variable domain: GAGVSQSPSNKVTEKGKDVELRCDPISGHTALYWYRQSLGQGLEFLIYFQGNSAPDKSGLPSDRFSAERTGGSVSTLTIQRTQQEDSAVYLCASSQGWGTAYNEQFFGPGTRLTVL.

This clonotype was counted only a few times. This chain links TRBV19 with TRBJ2-3; 9 bases line up with TRBD1. This CDR3 is 15 amino acids long. Germline CDR1 is LNHDA and CDR2 is SQIVND (reference sequence). J was trimmed by 2 bases and V by 6 bases; bases with no gene match: 6. In DNA form, the CDR3 reads TGTGCCAGTAGCATACAGGGGGCCTTCACAGATACGCAGTATTTT. It specifies CASSIQGAFTDTQYF. Filled out from reference TRBV19 and TRBJ2-3, the complete variable domain reads DGGITQSPKYLFRKEGQNVTLSCEQNLNHDAMYWYRQDPGQGLRLIYYSQIVNDFQKGDIAEGYSVSREKKESFPLTVTSAQKNPTAFYLCASSIQGAFTDTQYFGPGTRLTVL.

This clonotype was recorded at least ten times. The J gene is TRBJ2-3, the V gene TRBV6-5, with 7 bases matching TRBD1. The V gene end was trimmed by 7 bases and the J gene end by 5 bases; junction bases not matched to a gene: 3. This CDR3 region has 12 residues. CDR1 is MNHEY and CDR2 is SVGAGI in the germline V gene. CDR3 sequence (DNA): TGTGCCAGCACCCCAGGGGGAGATACGCAGTATTTT. Translation: CASTPGGDTQYF.

This clonotype was counted ten times or more. The chain employs TRBV27 and TRBJ2-1; D is perhaps TRBD2 (6 bases). Trimming stripped 6 bases from V and 6 bases from J, with 18 bases between. The CDR3 is made up of 15 amino acids. Germline-derived CDR1 and CDR2 are MNHEY and SMNVEV (reference sequence). CDR3 bases: TGTGCCAGCAGCCGAAACGGTGTTAGCGGCAATGAGCAGTTCTTC. Translation gives CASSRNGVSGNEQFF.

The genes are TRBV20-1 and TRBJ2-3; TRBD1 or TRBD2 may be the D gene (5 bases each). Germline CDR1 is DFQATT and CDR2 is SNEGSKA (reference sequence). The CDR3 has 10 residues. The V end was cut by 5 bases, the J end by 9 bases, with 9 bases between. The CDR3 bases are TGCAGTGCTGGCTGGGACACGCAGTATTTT. Residues: CSAGWDTQYF.

This clonotype was detected many times. The rearrangement links TRBV6-2 or TRBV6-3 to TRBJ2-1; D is possibly TRBD2 (7 bases). This CDR3 comprises 15 residues. The V and J ends lost 5 bases and 7 bases respectively, with 18 bases between them. Germline V gives CDR1 MNHEY, CDR2 SVGEGT. As DNA, the CDR3 is TGTGCCAGCAGTCCTTGGGACACGGGGGGTAATGAGCAGTTCTTC. It encodes CASSPWDTGGNEQFF.

Remarks on this clonotype: A much bigger clone sits one base away, suggesting this may be a read error. The V gene is TRBV7-2, the J gene TRBJ2-7; the D gene is possibly TRBD2 (6 bases). The CDR3 totals 14 residues. Germline CDR1 and CDR2: SGHTA and FQGNSA. CDR3 sequence (DNA): TGTGTCAGCAGCGTGCAAGGGACTTCCTACGAGCAGTACTTC. Translated: CVSSVQGTSYEQYF.

This chain connects TRBV7-2 to TRBJ1-1; D is uncertain. Trimming cost V 0 bases and J 3 bases, with 8 bases left between them. Germline lookup yields CDR1 SGHTA and CDR2 FQGNSA. The CDR3 length is 14 residues. CDR3 amino acids: CASSLARRDTEAFF. The CDR3 coding sequence is TGTGCCAGCAGCTTAGCGCGGAGAGACACTGAAGCTTTCTTT.

In its sample, this clonotype was seen a few times. This CDR3 reads CAIRQGTDSGNTIYF. The CDR3 bases are TGTGCCATCAGGCAAGGGACCGACTCTGGAAACACCATATATTTT. The chain has TRBV10-3 and TRBJ1-3, with D possibly matching TRBD1 (5 bases). Germline CDR1 and CDR2: ENHRY and SYGVKD. V dropped 6 bases and J dropped 0 bases, with 12 bases sitting between them. The CDR3 sequence is 15 residues long.

Only a few counts were recorded for this clonotype. The DNA of the CDR3 is TGCGCCAGCAGCTTGGAGACCGGGACATCGAATTCACCCCTCCACTTT. As protein: CASSLETGTSNSPLHF. The chain employs TRBV5-1 and TRBJ1-6; possible D gene TRBD1, 6 bases. The V gene lost 0 bases and the J gene lost 7 bases, with 14 bases spanning the gap. Germline values: CDR1 SGHRS, CDR2 YFSETQ. This CDR3 is 16 amino acids long.

This clonotype was recorded many times. The chain joins TRBV11-2 to TRBJ1-2; D is perhaps TRBD1 (5 bases). The CDR3 extends over 15 amino acids. CDR1 and CDR2 from the germline V gene are SGHAT and FQNNGV. V lost 4 bases to trimming and J lost 5 bases, with 17 bases between them. The CDR3 spells CASSSLRVLAYGYTF. CDR3 bases: TGTGCCAGCAGCTCCCTCAGGGTCCTGGCGTATGGCTACACCTTC.

Ten or more counts support this clonotype. V gene TRBV5-1 combines with J gene TRBJ1-2; no clear D. V was clipped by 0 bases and J by 2 bases, with 14 bases between them. CDR3 length equals 16 residues. Looked up from germline, CDR1 is SGHRS and CDR2 is YFSETQ. CDR3 DNA: TGCGCCAGCAGCTTGGGACCCCTCGGCGGGAACTATGGCTACACCTTC. This translates into CASSLGPLGGNYGYTF.

This clonotype has a handful of counts. The chain couples TRBV7-6 to TRBJ2-7; 11 bases are a match to TRBD1. The CDR3 sequence is 15 residues long. Per the germline V gene, CDR1 is SGHVS and CDR2 is FNYEAQ. V was clipped by 1 base and J by 6 bases; unmatched bases: 5. CDR3: CASSLVGTGGGEQYF. DNA of the CDR3: TGTGCCAGCAGCTTAGTAGGGACAGGGGGGGGCGAGCAGTACTTC.

This clonotype was detected ten times or more. The chain recombines TRBV2 with TRBJ1-5; D ambiguous. Trimming took 7 bases from V and 4 from J, leaving 11 bases between them. This CDR3 has 13 residues. CDR1 and CDR2 (germline): SNHLY, FYNNEI. The CDR3 protein is CASNSLGNQPQHF. Written as DNA, the CDR3 is TGTGCCAGCAATAGTTTAGGGAATCAGCCCCAGCATTTT.

In this sample, this clonotype turned up many times. The rearrangement uses TRBV5-6 and TRBJ2-3; D gene ambiguous. CDR3 length: 16 amino acids. Per germline, CDR1 SGHDT and CDR2 YYEEEE. V lost 4 bases, J lost 2 bases, and 17 bases lay in between. CDR3 amino acids: CASSLPRASVTDTQYF. In DNA, the CDR3 is TGTGCCAGCAGCCTCCCTAGGGCGAGCGTCACAGATACGCAGTATTTT.

This clonotype was observed at least ten times. The V call is TRBV6-5, the J call TRBJ1-1; D unclear. The V and J ends lost 2 bases and 2 bases respectively, with 9 bases between them. The CDR3 runs 14 residues. Germline V gene sequence: CDR1 MNHEY, CDR2 SVGAGI. The CDR3 coding sequence is TGTGCCAGCAGTTACGGGTACCTAAACACTGAAGCTTTCTTT. This sequence encodes CASSYGYLNTEAFF.

Many counts were recorded for this clonotype. The V and J genes are TRBV9 and TRBJ2-7; D may be TRBD2 (7 bases). V shed 0 bases and J shed 4 bases, with 14 bases lying between them. Germline CDR1 and CDR2: SGDLS and YYNGEE. The CDR3 consists of 15 residues. This CDR3 reads CASSVGPGGDYEQYF. The CDR3 nucleotides are TGTGCCAGCAGCGTAGGACCGGGGGGCGATTACGAGCAGTACTTC.

V and J are TRBV6-5 and TRBJ2-1, with D unresolved. The CDR3 length is 16 residues. Germline V lookup: CDR1 MNHEY, CDR2 SVGAGI. The V end was cut by 0 bases, the J end by 2 bases, with 11 bases between. DNA of the CDR3: TGTGCCAGCAGTTACTCCCCCGGACCAACCTACAATGAGCAGTTCTTC. Its translation: CASSYSPGPTYNEQFF.

This clonotype was seen a few times. The chain links TRBV11-2 to TRBJ2-2, with D maybe TRBD2 (5 bases). This CDR3 has 15 residues. The germline V gene has CDR1 SGHAT and CDR2 FQNNGV. The V end lost 5 bases, the J end lost 2 bases, and 12 bases lay between the germline ends. As DNA, the CDR3 is TGTGCCAGCAGCCTCGGACGGACTAACACCGGGGAGCTGTTTTTT. Residues: CASSLGRTNTGELFF.

This clonotype occurred many times. The chain is built from TRBV9 and TRBJ2-7, with D possibly matching TRBD2 (5 bases). The CDR3 is 13 amino acids. Germline assignment: CDR1 SGDLS and CDR2 YYNGEE. Deletions cut 0 bases from V and 7 bases from J, with 11 bases between. In DNA form, the CDR3 reads TGTGCCAGCAGCGTAGACCCATCGGGAGAGCAGTACTTC. Translated, it gives CASSVDPSGEQYF.

This rearrangement joins TRBV29-1 to TRBJ2-7; 7 bases line up with TRBD2. From germline, CDR1 is SQVTM and CDR2 ANQGSEA. After removal of 7 bases from V and 6 bases from J, the junction contained 12 bases not matched to a gene. This CDR3 has 13 amino acids. The DNA for the CDR3 is TGCAGCGATCCTACTTTCGGGGGGTGCGAGCAGTACTTC. Translated: CSDPTFGGCEQYF.

The table lists this clonotype with many counts. The chain carries TRBV20-1 and TRBJ2-3, with 7 bases fitting TRBD2. V lost 4 bases to trimming and J lost 1 base; unmatched junction nucleotides: 8. Germline CDR1 is DFQATT and CDR2 is SNEGSKA (reference sequence). CDR3 size: 15 residues. Written as DNA, the CDR3 is TGCAGTGCTACCCAGCGGGGATATCGCACAGATACGCAGTATTTT. Protein: CSATQRGYRTDTQYF.

This clonotype was found many times. The V and J genes are TRBV2 and TRBJ1-4; 9 positions match TRBD1. CDR3 length equals 15 residues. Germline V gives CDR1 SNHLY, CDR2 FYNNEI. The V gene end was trimmed by 6 bases and the J gene end by 7 bases; junction bases not matched to a gene: 9. The CDR3 DNA reads as TGTGCCAGCAGGGGACAGGGAATACAGGGTGAAAAACTGTTTTTT. Protein sequence: CASRGQGIQGEKLFF.

This clonotype was detected many times. The chain's CDR3 is CSVGQHGERPGELFF. The CDR3 bases are TGCAGCGTTGGCCAACACGGGGAACGGCCCGGGGAGCTGTTTTTT. This rearrangement joins TRBV29-1 to TRBJ2-2, with a tentative D call TRBD2 (5 bases). The CDR3 totals 15 residues. Trimming removed 4 bases at V and 6 bases at J, with 18 bases between. Per the germline V gene, CDR1 is SQVTM and CDR2 is ANQGSEA.

This clonotype was detected many times. CDR3 amino acids: CASSDLQGANTEAFF. The CDR3 nucleotides are TGTGCCAGCAGCGATCTCCAGGGGGCGAACACTGAAGCTTTCTTT. The chain carries TRBV9 and TRBJ1-1, with 8 positions matching TRBD1. Germline V gene sequence: CDR1 SGDLS, CDR2 YYNGEE. The CDR3 covers 15 residues. V was pared by 3 bases and J by 1 base, with 5 bases of the junction left unmatched. Complete variable domain (other parts from reference TRBV9 and TRBJ1-1): DSGVTQTPKHLITATGQRVTLRCSPRSGDLSVYWYQQSLDQGLQFLIQYYNGEERAKGNILERFSAQQFPDLHSELNLSSLELGDSALYFCASSDLQGANTEAFFGQGTRLTVV.

This clonotype was counted ten times or more. The chain has TRBV3-1 and TRBJ2-7, with D perhaps given as TRBD1 or TRBD2 (6 bases each). The CDR3 length is 13 residues. The V gene lost 8 bases and the J gene lost 2 bases, with 13 bases spanning the gap. Germline-derived CDR1 and CDR2 are LGHDT and YNNKEL (reference sequence). The CDR3 coding sequence is TGTGCCAGCGGACTACAGGGCACCTACGAGCAGTACTTC. As protein: CASGLQGTYEQYF.

This clonotype was found a few times. The chain combines TRBV12-3 or TRBV12-4 with TRBJ2-2; 9 positions match TRBD1. The ends lost 4 bases at V and 10 bases at J; junction bases unmatched: 16. CDR3 size: 17 residues. Here the CDR3 DNA reads TGTGCCAGCAGTTACGGGACAGGGTTTTCGGTGGAGGTGGAGCTGTTTTTT. Its translation is CASSYGTGFSVEVELFF.

This clonotype was seen at least ten times. The V and J genes are TRBV12-3 or TRBV12-4 and TRBJ1-2; D possibly corresponds to TRBD1 (5 bases). The CDR3 runs 15 residues. V was trimmed by 3 bases and J by 7 bases, leaving 18 bases between them. CDR3 region: CASSFDSLWEGGYTF. The CDR3 DNA reads TGTGCCAGCAGTTTCGACAGCCTCTGGGAAGGTGGCTACACCTTC.

This clonotype has a count of ten or more. The V gene is TRBV3-1, the J gene TRBJ2-5, with D tentatively TRBD1 (8 bases). With 4 bases removed from V and 4 bases from J, the gap between germline ends came to 16 bases. The CDR3 length is 15 residues. CDR1 LGHDT and CDR2 YNNKEL come from the germline V gene (reference sequence). CDR3 amino acids: CASSRGGGQGETQYF. The CDR3 DNA is TGTGCCAGCAGCCGGGGGGGTGGACAGGGAGAGACCCAGTACTTC.